Presented here are 22 T cell receptor beta chains from one specimen sequenced in a study of CD8 T cells in ankylosing spondylitis. Study outcomes and limitations: What appeared characteristic of ankylosing spondylitis blood was a TCR beta motif of several highly homologous variants.

Their antigen targets remain unknown. TCRdb reprocessed the 5' RACE reads via MiXCR and lists one record per CDR3 protein. The sample lists a few hundred thousand distinct CDR3 sequences, about 16% occurring once. The sample taken for sequencing was blood, either unsorted or a sorted T cell fraction (not recorded which). These receptors all stem from a male donor with ankylosing spondylitis.

This clonotype appeared a few times. J is TRBJ1-2 and V is TRBV7-9; D remains ambiguous. Trimming pared 1 base from V and 7 bases from J, leaving 16 bases between. CDR3 length: 15 residues. CDR1 SEHNR and CDR2 FQNEAQ come from the germline V gene (reference sequence). The CDR3 DNA reads TGTGCCAGCAGCTTAGTGACGCCAGGTGTCAGTGGCTACACCTTC. Its protein product is CASSLVTPGVSGYTF. The full variable domain, with the rest looked up from reference TRBV7-9 and TRBJ1-2, is DTGVSQNPRHKITKRGQNVTFRCDPISEHNRLYWYRQTLGQGPEFLTYFQNEAQLEKSRLLSDRFSAERPKGSFSTLEIQRTEQGDSAMYLCASSLVTPGVSGYTFGSGTRLTVV.

Many counts were recorded for this clonotype. This chain links TRBV12-3 or TRBV12-4 with TRBJ2-7, with a possible D match to TRBD1 (6 bases). The CDR3 is 15 amino acids. Between the trimmed V and J ends, which lost 4 bases and 2 bases, there was a span of 15 bases. The CDR3 region has the DNA TGTGCCAGCAGTTCTATATTGACAGGTACCTACGAGCAGTACTTC. Its translation: CASSSILTGTYEQYF.

This chain joins TRBV10-3 and TRBJ2-5; maybe TRBD2 (5 bases). The length of the CDR3 is 15 residues. Trimming cost V 3 bases and J 3 bases, with 14 bases left between them. From germline, CDR1 is ENHRY and CDR2 SYGVKD. The DNA of the CDR3 is TGTGCCATCAGTGAATTAGGGTGGGGAGAAGAGACCCAGTACTTC. Translating gives CAISELGWGEETQYF.

This clonotype appeared a few times. The chain employs TRBV6-5 and TRBJ1-4, with 10 positions matching TRBD1. The CDR3 loop spans 14 amino acids. The germline V gene encodes CDR1 MNHEY and CDR2 SVGAGI. J lost 7 bases, V lost 4 bases, and 3 bases had no gene match. The CDR3 DNA reads as TGTGCCAGCAGTTTGGGACAGGGGCCTGAAAAACTGTTTTTT. As protein: CASSLGQGPEKLFF.

This clonotype was counted a few times. The chain combines TRBV5-1 with TRBJ1-6; D not certain. Germline-derived CDR1 and CDR2 are SGHRS and YFSETQ. This CDR3 is built from 18 residues. V gave up 2 bases and J gave up 2 bases, with 17 bases separating them. The CDR3 DNA reads as TGCGCCAGCAGCTTCCAACGGCGGCGGAGGGCCTATAATTCACCCCTCCACTTT. Protein product: CASSFQRRRRAYNSPLHF.

This clonotype turned up a few times. The chain joins TRBV4-2 to TRBJ2-2; D may be TRBD2 (5 bases). The CDR3 has 13 amino acids. Between the trimmed V and J ends, which lost 0 bases and 8 bases, there was a span of 7 bases. CDR1 and CDR2 from the germline V gene are LGHNA and YNFKEQ. In nucleotides, the CDR3 is TGTGCCAGCAGCCAAGACTGGGAGGGGGAGCTGTTTTTT. Amino acid sequence: CASSQDWEGELFF.

This clonotype was seen a handful of times. V usage is TRBV20-1 and J usage is TRBJ2-7; tentatively, D is TRBD1 (6 bases). Germline values: CDR1 DFQATT, CDR2 SNEGSKA (reference sequence). V lost 4 bases, J lost 6 bases, and 34 bases lay in between. The CDR3 sequence is 19 residues long. In DNA, the CDR3 is TGCAGTGCTACGGGACAAAATGAGGAGATGGGCGTCGGGGATTTCGAGCAGTACTTC. Translated: CSATGQNEEMGVGDFEQYF.

The table lists this clonotype with a few counts. The rearrangement links TRBV13 to TRBJ2-5; D is undetermined. Trimming cost V 2 bases and J 0 bases, with 10 bases left between them. Germline V gene sequence: CDR1 PRHDT, CDR2 FYEKMQ (reference sequence). The CDR3 spans 15 residues. In DNA form, the CDR3 reads TGTGCCAGCAGCTTACGTGTCGCAAACCAAGAGACCCAGTACTTC. This encodes CASSLRVANQETQYF.

This clonotype was seen only a few times. This chain joins TRBV10-3 and TRBJ2-3; unclear D gene. From germline, CDR1 is ENHRY and CDR2 SYGVKD. The CDR3 extends over 14 amino acids. Trimming took 3 bases from V and 1 from J, leaving 8 bases between them. The CDR3 DNA follows: TGTGCCATCAGTGACAAGGCTCGCACAGATACGCAGTATTTT. Encoded protein: CAISDKARTDTQYF.

There are a few counts of this clonotype. The J gene is TRBJ2-1, the V gene TRBV14; TRBD1 matches at 7 bases. J lost 2 bases, V lost 2 bases, and 6 bases had no gene match. The V gene's germline CDR1 is SGHDN and CDR2 FVKESK. The CDR3 length is 16 residues. The CDR3 coding sequence is TGTGCCAGCAGCCAACAAAAGACAGGGCCCTACAATGAGCAGTTCTTC. As protein: CASSQQKTGPYNEQFF.

V usage is TRBV4-1 and J usage is TRBJ1-2, with TRBD1 identical over 8 bases. The CDR3 runs to 15 residues. CDR1 and CDR2 from the germline V gene are MGHRA and YSYEKL. V shed 0 bases, J shed 8 bases, and the junction held 8 bases outside the gene matches. The CDR3 DNA follows: TGCGCCAGCAGCCAAGACCCAGGACAGGGAATAGGCTACACCTTC. The encoded protein is CASSQDPGQGIGYTF.

This clonotype was counted many times. The chain recombines TRBV10-3 with TRBJ2-5, with 7 nucleotides matching TRBD2. V lost 0 bases to trimming and J lost 2 bases; unmatched junction nucleotides: 3. The CDR3 has 15 amino acids. The germline gives CDR1 ENHRY, CDR2 SYGVKD. CDR3 loop: CAISESAGEQETQYF. CDR3 in DNA: TGTGCCATCAGTGAGTCTGCGGGGGAGCAAGAGACCCAGTACTTC.

The rearrangement uses TRBV11-1 and TRBJ2-7, with 7 positions matching TRBD2. CDR3 length: 19 amino acids. V trimming: 6 bases; J trimming: 3 bases; junction bases outside the gene matches: 23. Germline CDR1 is SGHAT and CDR2 is FQDESV (reference sequence). CDR3 in DNA: TGTGCCAGCAGAGGTCGGGCCTCAGGCTTGGGAGGGCCAATCTACGAGCAGTACTTC. Translating it yields CASRGRASGLGGPIYEQYF.

This clonotype has just a few counts. V and J are TRBV11-2 and TRBJ2-3, with D perhaps given as TRBD1 or TRBD2 (5 bases each). The ends were cut back, 5 bases at V and 1 base at J, with 22 bases in the middle. This CDR3 region has 18 residues. Germline lookup yields CDR1 SGHAT and CDR2 FQNNGV. The CDR3 nucleotides read TGTGCCAGCAGCCAACCCCCGGAATGGGGGTTGGGCACAGATACGCAGTATTTT. Its translation is CASSQPPEWGLGTDTQYF. The full variable domain, its missing parts supplied by reference TRBV11-2 and TRBJ2-3, is EAGVAQSPRYKIIEKRQSVAFWCNPISGHATLYWYQQILGQGPKLLIQFQNNGVVDDSQLPKDRFSAERLKGVDSTLKIQPAKLEDSAVYLCASSQPPEWGLGTDTQYFGPGTRLTVL.

The rearrangement uses TRBV20-1 and TRBJ2-7; 7 bases are a match to TRBD1. The germline gives CDR1 DFQATT, CDR2 SNEGSKA (reference sequence). V shed 0 bases, J shed 3 bases, and the junction held 8 bases outside the gene matches. The CDR3 runs 15 residues. The CDR3 bases are TGCAGTGCTAGAGATGTCGGACAGGTGGGCTACGAGCAGTACTTC. This translates into CSARDVGQVGYEQYF.

This chain links TRBV12-3 or TRBV12-4 with TRBJ2-3; the D is unclear. This CDR3 is built from 13 residues. Trimming took 5 bases from V and 8 from J, leaving 14 bases between them. CDR3 DNA sequence: TGTGCCAGCAGTGACCCGACGTACGGTACGCAGTATTTT. Protein sequence: CASSDPTYGTQYF.

The rearrangement uses TRBV3-1 and TRBJ2-7; D is uncertain. With 6 bases removed from V and 0 bases from J, the gap between germline ends came to 12 bases. CDR3 length: 14 amino acids. Germline V CDR1 and CDR2: LGHDT, YNNKEL (reference sequence). The CDR3 DNA sequence: TGTGCCAGCAGTTATTCCCAGAGCTCCTACGAGCAGTACTTC. It translates to CASSYSQSSYEQYF.

The V call is TRBV7-8, the J call TRBJ1-1; D remains unclear. V shed 5 bases and J shed 1 base, with 14 bases lying between them. Germline V gives CDR1 SGHVS, CDR2 FQNEAQ. The CDR3 sequence is 15 residues long. The CDR3 region has the DNA TGTGCCAGCAGCCTTGAACCGGCAGAGAACACTGAAGCTTTCTTT. This codes for CASSLEPAENTEAFF.

The rearrangement uses TRBV27 and TRBJ2-6, with TRBD1 identical over 8 bases. This CDR3 comprises 17 residues. The J segment lost 3 bases and the V segment lost 4 bases, leaving 8 bases of the junction unmatched. The germline V gene has CDR1 MNHEY and CDR2 SMNVEV (reference sequence). CDR3 sequence: CASSSETGVYGANVLTF. The CDR3 nucleotides are TGTGCCAGCAGTTCTGAGACAGGGGTTTATGGGGCCAACGTCCTGACTTTC.

CDR3: CASSAGRGYTF. The CDR3 region has the DNA TGTGCCAGCAGTGCAGGGAGGGGCTACACCTTC. V gene TRBV9 combines with J gene TRBJ1-2; D possibly corresponds to TRBD1 (5 bases). Trimming left V 5 bases short and J 8 bases short, with 10 bases between. Germline V lookup: CDR1 SGDLS, CDR2 YYNGEE. This CDR3 comprises 11 residues.

This clonotype was observed a handful of times. The chain has TRBV4-1 and TRBJ2-5; 10 positions agree with TRBD1. V shed 5 bases and J 3 bases; nucleotides not matched to a gene: 3. The CDR3 covers 14 residues. Looked up from germline, CDR1 is MGHRA and CDR2 is YSYEKL. DNA for the CDR3: TGCGCCAGCAGCGACGGGACAGGGGAAGAGACCCAGTACTTC. It is translated as CASSDGTGEETQYF.

The rearrangement joins TRBV29-1 to TRBJ1-2; D uncertain. This CDR3 is 13 amino acids long. The V gene lost 1 base and the J gene lost 7 bases, with 13 bases spanning the gap. Germline V CDR1 and CDR2: SQVTM, ANQGSEA. The CDR3 DNA reads TGCAGCGTTGAAGGCCCAGGACCGGGTGGCTACACCTTC. Residues: CSVEGPGPGGYTF.